The rows below give T cell receptor beta chains drawn from one sample of a study of metastatic and nonmetastatic thyroid tumors. TCRdb reassembled clones from the PCR reads with MiXCR. This table holds around 20,000 clones, around 29% found once. Material for sequencing was blood. The receptors derive from a female donor with papillary thyroid cancer or a benign thyroid nodule (not recorded which). Some clones in this sample may be carry-over from other donors' samples. Each CDR3 is given with its conserved first and last residue. The D gene is left open where the match is weak. Size values are once, few and many counts, or a class for expanded clones, and some rows have none.

j_call clone_size d_call v_call cdr3_nt cdr3_aa
TRBJ1-1 NA TRBD1 TRBV25-1 TGTGCCAGCAGTGCTCAATTTGAAGGACAGGGACAAGCTTTCTTT CASSAQFEGQGQAFF
TRBJ1-1 medium-sized NA TRBV2 TGTGCCAGCAGTCAACAGGAAGCTGAAGCTTTCTTT CASSQQEAEAFF
TRBJ2-2 NA NA TRBV3-1 TGTGCCAGCAGCCGAAGGAGGTCGGGGGAGCTGTTTTTT CASSRRRSGELFF
TRBJ2-7 medium-sized NA TRBV20-1 TGCAGTGCTAGAGATGGTTCAGAGAGGCAGTACTTC CSARDGSERQYF
TRBJ1-1 medium-sized NA TRBV6-1 TGTGCCAGCAGGGCCTCTGAAGCTTTCTTT CASRASEAFF
TRBJ2-7 few TRBD1 TRBV12-5 TGTGCTAGTGCCCTCGCAGGGGGCATGGACGAGCAGTACTTC CASALAGGMDEQYF
TRBJ2-7 NA TRBD2 TRBV20-1 TGCAGTGCTAGTGGAGGCGAGGCGGGGGGCCTGGGCGGCGAGCAGTACTTC CSASGGEAGGLGGEQYF
TRBJ2-1 medium-sized TRBD2 TRBV24-1 TGTGCCACCAGTGGAACTAGCGGGTCAACGGGCCCCTACAATGAGCAGTTCTTC CATSGTSGSTGPYNEQFF
TRBJ2-1 few TRBD2 TRBV12-3/TRBV12-4 TGTGCCAGCAGTTCGACTAGCGGCTCCTACAATGAGCAGTTCTTC CASSSTSGSYNEQFF
TRBJ2-7 medium-sized NA TRBV7-2 TGTGCCAGCAGCTTTTTCGGTGCTAGCGAGCAGTACTTC CASSFFGASEQYF
TRBJ1-3 many NA TRBV29-1 TGCAGCGTAGCCTGGACAGCTGGAAACACCATATATTTT CSVAWTAGNTIYF